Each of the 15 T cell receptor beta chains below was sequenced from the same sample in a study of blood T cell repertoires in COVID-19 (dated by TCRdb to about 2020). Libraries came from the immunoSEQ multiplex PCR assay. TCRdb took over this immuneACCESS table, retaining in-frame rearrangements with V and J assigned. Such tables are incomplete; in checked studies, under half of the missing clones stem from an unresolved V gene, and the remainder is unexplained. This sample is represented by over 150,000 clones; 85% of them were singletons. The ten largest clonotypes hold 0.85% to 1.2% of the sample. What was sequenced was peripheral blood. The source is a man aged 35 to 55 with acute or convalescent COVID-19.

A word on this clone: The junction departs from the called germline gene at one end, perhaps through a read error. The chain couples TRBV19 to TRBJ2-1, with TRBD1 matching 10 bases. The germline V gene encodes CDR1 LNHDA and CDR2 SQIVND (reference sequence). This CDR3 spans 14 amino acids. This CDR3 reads CASSADRGYSEQFF. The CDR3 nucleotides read TGTGCCAGTAGTGCGGACAGGGGGTACAGTGAGCAGTTCTTC.

The CDR3 loop is CASRPAGGSEQFF. In DNA form, the CDR3 reads TGTGCCAGCAGGCCAGCGGGGGGGTCTGAGCAGTTCTTC. The chain links TRBV6-5 to TRBJ2-1; 10 bases align to TRBD2. The CDR3 has 13 amino acids. After removal of 6 bases from V and 9 bases from J, the junction contained 5 bases not matched to a gene. CDR1 and CDR2 (germline): MNHEY, SVGAGI.

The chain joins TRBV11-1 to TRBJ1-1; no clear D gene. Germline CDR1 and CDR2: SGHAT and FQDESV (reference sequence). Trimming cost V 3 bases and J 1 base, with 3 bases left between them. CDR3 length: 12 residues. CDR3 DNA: TGTGCCAGCAGCTTGAGGAACACTGAAGCTTTCTTT. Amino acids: CASSLRNTEAFF.

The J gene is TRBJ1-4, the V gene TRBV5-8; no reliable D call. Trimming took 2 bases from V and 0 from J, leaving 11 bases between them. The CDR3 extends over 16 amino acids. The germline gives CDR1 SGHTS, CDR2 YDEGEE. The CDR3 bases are TGTGCCAGCAGCTTTTGGAGCGGGGCAACTAATGAAAAACTGTTTTTT. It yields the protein CASSFWSGATNEKLFF.

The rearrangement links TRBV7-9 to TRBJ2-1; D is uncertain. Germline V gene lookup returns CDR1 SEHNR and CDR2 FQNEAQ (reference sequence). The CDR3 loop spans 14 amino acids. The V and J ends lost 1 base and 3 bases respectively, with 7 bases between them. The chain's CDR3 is CASSLVLFYNEQFF. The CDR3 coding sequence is TGTGCCAGCAGCTTAGTTCTTTTCTACAATGAGCAGTTCTTC.

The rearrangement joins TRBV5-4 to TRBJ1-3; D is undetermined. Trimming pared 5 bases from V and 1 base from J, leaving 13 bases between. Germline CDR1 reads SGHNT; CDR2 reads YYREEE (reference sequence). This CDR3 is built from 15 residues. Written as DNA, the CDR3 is TGTGCCAGCAGTTCCGGGGTGGGGTCTGGAAACACCATATATTTT. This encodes CASSSGVGSGNTIYF.

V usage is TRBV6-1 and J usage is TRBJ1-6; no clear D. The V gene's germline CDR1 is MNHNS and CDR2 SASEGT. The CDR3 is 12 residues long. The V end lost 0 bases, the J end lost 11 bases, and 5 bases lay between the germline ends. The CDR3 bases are TGTGCCAGCAGTGAAGCGCCGGCACCCCTCCACTTT. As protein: CASSEAPAPLHF.

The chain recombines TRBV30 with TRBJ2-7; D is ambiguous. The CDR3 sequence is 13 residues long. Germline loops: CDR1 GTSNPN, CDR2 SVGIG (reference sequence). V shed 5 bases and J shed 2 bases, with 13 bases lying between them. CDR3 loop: CAWGSYVTYEQYF. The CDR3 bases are TGTGCCTGGGGCTCCTATGTCACCTACGAGCAGTACTTC.

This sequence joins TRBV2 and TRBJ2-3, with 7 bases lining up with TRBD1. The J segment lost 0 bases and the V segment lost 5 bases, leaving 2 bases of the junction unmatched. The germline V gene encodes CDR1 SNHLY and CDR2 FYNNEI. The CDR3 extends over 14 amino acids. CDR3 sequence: CASSRQGSTDTQYF. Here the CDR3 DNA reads TGTGCCAGCAGTCGACAGGGTAGCACAGATACGCAGTATTTT. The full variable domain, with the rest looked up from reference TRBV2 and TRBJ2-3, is EPEVTQTPSHQVTQMGQEVILRCVPISNHLYFYWYRQILGQKVEFLVSFYNNEISEKSEIFDDQFSVERPDGSNFTLKIRSTKLEDSAMYFCASSRQGSTDTQYFGPGTRLTVL.

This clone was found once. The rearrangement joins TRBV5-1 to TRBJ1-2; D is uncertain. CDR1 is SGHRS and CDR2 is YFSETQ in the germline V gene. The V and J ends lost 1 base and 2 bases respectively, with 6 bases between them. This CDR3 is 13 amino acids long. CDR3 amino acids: CASSLTSNYGYTF. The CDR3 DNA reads TGCGCCAGCAGCTTGACATCGAACTATGGCTACACCTTC.

CDR3 sequence: CASRSERELQETQYF. For the CDR3, the DNA is TGTGCCAGCAGGAGCGAGCGGGAGCTACAAGAGACCCAGTACTTC. V is TRBV6-5 and J is TRBJ2-5; 8 positions agree with TRBD2. After removal of 6 bases from V and 2 bases from J, the junction contained 8 bases not matched to a gene. CDR1 and CDR2 (germline): MNHEY, SVGAGI. The CDR3 length is 15 residues.

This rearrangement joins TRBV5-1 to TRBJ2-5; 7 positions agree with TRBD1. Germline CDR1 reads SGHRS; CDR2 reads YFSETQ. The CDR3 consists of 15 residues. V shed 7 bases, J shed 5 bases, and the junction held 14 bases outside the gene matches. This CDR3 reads CASGRTGQPRETQYF. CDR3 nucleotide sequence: TGCGCCAGCGGAAGGACAGGCCAACCGAGGGAGACCCAGTACTTC.

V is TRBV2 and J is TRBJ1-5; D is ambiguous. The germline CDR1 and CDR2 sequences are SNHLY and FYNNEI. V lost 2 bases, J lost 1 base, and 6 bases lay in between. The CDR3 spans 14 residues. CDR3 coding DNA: TGTGCCAGCAGTGAAACGGGGAGCAATCAGCCCCAGCATTTT. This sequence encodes CASSETGSNQPQHF.

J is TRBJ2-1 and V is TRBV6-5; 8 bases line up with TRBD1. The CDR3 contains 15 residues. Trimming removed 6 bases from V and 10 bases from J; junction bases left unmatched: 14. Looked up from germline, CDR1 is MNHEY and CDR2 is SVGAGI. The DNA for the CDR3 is TGTGCCAGCAGGGCGGGACAGGCGGGCGGGCACGAGCAGTTCTTC. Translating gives CASRAGQAGGHEQFF.

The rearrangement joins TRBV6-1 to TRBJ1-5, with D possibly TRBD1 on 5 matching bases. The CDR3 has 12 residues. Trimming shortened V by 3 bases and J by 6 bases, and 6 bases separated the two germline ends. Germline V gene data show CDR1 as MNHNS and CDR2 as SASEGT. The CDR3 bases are TGTGCCAGCAGTGACAGGGTTCAGCCCCAGCATTTT. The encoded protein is CASSDRVQPQHF.